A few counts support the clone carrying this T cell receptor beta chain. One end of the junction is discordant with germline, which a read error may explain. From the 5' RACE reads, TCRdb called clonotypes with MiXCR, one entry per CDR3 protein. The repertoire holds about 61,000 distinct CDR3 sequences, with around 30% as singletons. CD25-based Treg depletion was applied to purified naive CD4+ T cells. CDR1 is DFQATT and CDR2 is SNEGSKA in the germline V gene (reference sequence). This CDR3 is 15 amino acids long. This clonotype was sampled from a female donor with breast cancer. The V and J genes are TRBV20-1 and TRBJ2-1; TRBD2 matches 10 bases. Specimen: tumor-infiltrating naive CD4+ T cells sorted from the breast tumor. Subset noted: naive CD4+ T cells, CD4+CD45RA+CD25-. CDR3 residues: CSTRDGLADNNEQFF. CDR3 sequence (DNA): TGCAGTACTAGGGACGGACTAGCGGATAACAATGAGCAGTTCTTC.